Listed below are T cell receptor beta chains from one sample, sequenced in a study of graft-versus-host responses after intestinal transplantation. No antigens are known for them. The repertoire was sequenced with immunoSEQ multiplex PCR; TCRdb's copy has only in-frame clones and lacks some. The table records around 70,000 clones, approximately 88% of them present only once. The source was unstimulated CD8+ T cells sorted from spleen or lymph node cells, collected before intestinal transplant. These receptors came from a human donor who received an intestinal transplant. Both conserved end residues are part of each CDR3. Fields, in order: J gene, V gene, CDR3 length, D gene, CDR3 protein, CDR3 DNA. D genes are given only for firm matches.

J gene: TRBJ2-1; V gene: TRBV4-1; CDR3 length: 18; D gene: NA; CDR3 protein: CASSQDPPRMIGGNEQFF; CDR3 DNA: TGCGCCAGCAGCCAAGATCCGCCCCGTATGATAGGCGGCAATGAGCAGTTCTTC
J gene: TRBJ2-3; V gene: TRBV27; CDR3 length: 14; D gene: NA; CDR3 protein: CASGPLASTDTQYF; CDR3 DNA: TGTGCCAGCGGCCCGCTCGCTAGCACAGATACGCAGTATTTT
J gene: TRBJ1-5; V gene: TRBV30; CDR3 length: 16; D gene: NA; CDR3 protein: CAWSHPAGDSNQPQHF; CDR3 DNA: TGTGCCTGGAGCCACCCAGCGGGTGATAGCAATCAGCCCCAGCATTTT
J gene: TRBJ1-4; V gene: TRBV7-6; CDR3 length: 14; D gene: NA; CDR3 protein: CASSLKGIGEKLFF; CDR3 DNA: TGTGCCAGCAGCTTAAAGGGGATAGGAGAAAAACTGTTTTTT
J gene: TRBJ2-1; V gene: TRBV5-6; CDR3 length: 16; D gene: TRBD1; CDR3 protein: CASSLDRDRGLGEQFF; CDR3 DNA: TGTGCCAGCAGCTTGGACCGGGACAGGGGGCTCGGGGAGCAGTTCTTC
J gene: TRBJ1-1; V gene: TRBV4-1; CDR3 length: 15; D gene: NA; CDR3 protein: CASSQETGGNTEAFF; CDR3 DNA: TGCGCCAGCAGCCAAGAAACGGGGGGTAACACTGAAGCTTTCTTT
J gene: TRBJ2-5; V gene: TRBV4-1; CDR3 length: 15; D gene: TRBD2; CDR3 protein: CASSQVAGGQATQYF; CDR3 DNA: TGCGCCAGCAGCCAAGTAGCGGGGGGGCAAGCGACCCAGTACTTC
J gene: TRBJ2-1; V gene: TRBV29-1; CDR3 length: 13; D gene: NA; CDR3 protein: CSVVSGFQNEQFF; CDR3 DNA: TGCAGCGTCGTATCCGGGTTCCAAAATGAGCAGTTCTTC
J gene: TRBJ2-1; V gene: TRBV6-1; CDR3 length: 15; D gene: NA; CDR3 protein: CASSEGAISYNEQFF; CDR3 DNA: TGTGCCAGCAGTGAGGGGGCTATCTCCTACAATGAGCAGTTCTTC
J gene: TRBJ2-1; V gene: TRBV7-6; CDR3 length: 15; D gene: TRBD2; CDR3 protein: CASSFASGSDNEQFF; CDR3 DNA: TGTGCCAGCAGCTTCGCTAGCGGGAGTGACAATGAGCAGTTCTTC